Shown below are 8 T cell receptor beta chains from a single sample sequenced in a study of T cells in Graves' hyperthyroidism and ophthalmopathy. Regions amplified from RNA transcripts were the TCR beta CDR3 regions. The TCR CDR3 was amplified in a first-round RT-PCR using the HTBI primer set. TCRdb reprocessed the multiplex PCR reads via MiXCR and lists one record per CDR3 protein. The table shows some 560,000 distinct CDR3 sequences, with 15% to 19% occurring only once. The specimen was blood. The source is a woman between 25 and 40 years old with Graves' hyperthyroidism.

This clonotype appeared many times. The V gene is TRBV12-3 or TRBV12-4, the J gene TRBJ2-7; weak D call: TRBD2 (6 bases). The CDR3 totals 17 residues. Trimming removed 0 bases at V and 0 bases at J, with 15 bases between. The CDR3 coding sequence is TGTGCCAGCAGTTTAGCGGGGGTGCGAGCGGGCTCCTACGAGCAGTACTTC. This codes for CASSLAGVRAGSYEQYF.

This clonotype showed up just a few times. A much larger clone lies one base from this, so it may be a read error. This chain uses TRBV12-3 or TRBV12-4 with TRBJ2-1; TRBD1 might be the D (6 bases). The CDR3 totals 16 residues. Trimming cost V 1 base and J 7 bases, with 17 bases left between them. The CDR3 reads CASSLGLGALGNEQFF. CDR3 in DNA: TGTGCCAGCAGTTTAGGTCTGGGGGCGCTTGGGAATGAGCAGTTCTTC.

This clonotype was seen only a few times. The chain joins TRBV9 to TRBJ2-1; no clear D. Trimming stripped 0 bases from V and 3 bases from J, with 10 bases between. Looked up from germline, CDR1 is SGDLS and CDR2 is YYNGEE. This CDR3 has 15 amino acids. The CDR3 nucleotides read TGTGCCAGCAGCGTAGAGACTTACAACTACAATGAGCAGTTCTTC. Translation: CASSVETYNYNEQFF. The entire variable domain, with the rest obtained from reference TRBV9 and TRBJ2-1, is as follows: DSGVTQTPKHLITATGQRVTLRCSPRSGDLSVYWYQQSLDQGLQFLIQYYNGEERAKGNILERFSAQQFPDLHSELNLSSLELGDSALYFCASSVETYNYNEQFFGPGTRLTVL.

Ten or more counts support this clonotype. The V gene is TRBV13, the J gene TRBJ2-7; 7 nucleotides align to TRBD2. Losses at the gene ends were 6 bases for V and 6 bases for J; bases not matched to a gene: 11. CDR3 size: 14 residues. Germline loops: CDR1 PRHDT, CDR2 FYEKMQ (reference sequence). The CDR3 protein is CASSQRRTGGEQYF. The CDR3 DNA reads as TGTGCCAGCAGTCAGCGTCGCACGGGAGGCGAGCAGTACTTC.

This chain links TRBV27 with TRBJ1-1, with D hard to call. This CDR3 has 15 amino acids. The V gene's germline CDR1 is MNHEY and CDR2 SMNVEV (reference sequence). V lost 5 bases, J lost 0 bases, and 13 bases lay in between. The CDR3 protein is CASSLLGSVNTEAFF. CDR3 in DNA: TGTGCCAGCAGTCTACTGGGGTCGGTGAACACTGAAGCTTTCTTT.

The CDR3 region has the DNA TGTGCCAGCAGTCCGGTCCGGGACAATAATTCACCCCTCCACTTT. The encoded protein is CASSPVRDNNSPLHF. This sequence joins TRBV6-2 or TRBV6-3 and TRBJ1-6; a weak D match, TRBD1 (6 bases). The length of the CDR3 is 15 residues. V was cut by 5 bases and J by 5 bases, with 13 bases left in between. CDR1 and CDR2 (germline): MNHEY, SVGEGT.

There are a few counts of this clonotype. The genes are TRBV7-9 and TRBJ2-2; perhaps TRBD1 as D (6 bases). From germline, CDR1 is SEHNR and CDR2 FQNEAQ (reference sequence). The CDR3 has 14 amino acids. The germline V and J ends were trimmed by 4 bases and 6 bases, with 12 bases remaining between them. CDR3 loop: CASSSTTGPGELFF. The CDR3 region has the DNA TGTGCCAGCAGCTCCACTACAGGGCCCGGGGAGCTGTTTTTT. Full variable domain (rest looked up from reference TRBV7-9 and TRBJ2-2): DTGVSQNPRHKITKRGQNVTFRCDPISEHNRLYWYRQTLGQGPEFLTYFQNEAQLEKSRLLSDRFSAERPKGSFSTLEIQRTEQGDSAMYLCASSSTTGPGELFFGEGSRLTVL.

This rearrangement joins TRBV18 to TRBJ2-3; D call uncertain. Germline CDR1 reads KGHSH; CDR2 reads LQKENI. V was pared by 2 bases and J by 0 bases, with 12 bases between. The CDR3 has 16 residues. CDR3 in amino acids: CASSPTRLGSTDTQYF. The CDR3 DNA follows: TGTGCCAGCTCACCAACGAGACTGGGGAGCACAGATACGCAGTATTTT.